This is a list of T cell receptor beta chains from one sample in a study of vaccination effects on CD4 cells after COVID-19. No cognate antigen is known for these TCRs. Clones were read by immunoSEQ multiplex PCR, and TCRdb kept only the in-frame ones, dropping some. This sample has about 45,000 clones, with roughly 65% found just once. Sequencing was performed on CD4+ T cells from PBMCs cultured with a peptide pool, taken before COVID-19 vaccination. These receptors originate from a human donor who had a prior SARS-CoV-2 infection. The CDR3 runs from the conserved cysteine through the conserved F or W. The D gene is left open where the match is weak. Some rows mark clone size as missing; the rest say once, few, many or name a class of expanded clone.

d_call	clone_size	v_call	j_call	cdr3_aa	cdr3_nt
TRBD1	few	TRBV5-4	TRBJ1-4	CASSRTGGELFF	TGTGCCAGCAGCCGGACAGGGGGGGAACTGTTTTTT
NA	NA	TRBV5-4	TRBJ1-4	CASSKQSQGTNEKLFF	TGTGCCAGCAGCAAGCAATCACAGGGAACTAATGAAAAACTGTTTTTT
NA	NA	TRBV30	TRBJ1-4	CAWKGSPNEKLFF	TGTGCCTGGAAGGGATCCCCTAATGAAAAACTGTTTTTT
NA	once	TRBV24-1	TRBJ2-5	CATSDGPEETQYF	TGTGCCACCAGTGATGGGCCTGAAGAGACCCAGTACTTC
NA	NA	TRBV11-3	TRBJ1-2	CASSTGSNYGYTF	TGTGCCAGCAGCACAGGGTCTAACTATGGCTACACCTTC
NA	NA	TRBV5-1	TRBJ2-3	CASSWAGSTDTQYF	TGCGCCAGCAGCTGGGCGGGGAGCACAGATACGCAGTATTTT
NA	NA	TRBV15	TRBJ2-1	CATSRVGFRQQFF	TGTGCCACCAGCAGAGTTGGTTTTCGGCAGCAGTTCTTC
TRBD2	few	TRBV9	TRBJ2-1	CASSTPYGASGAYNEQFF	TGTGCCAGCAGCACACCGTACGGGGCTAGCGGGGCCTACAATGAGCAGTTCTTC
NA	NA	TRBV7-6	TRBJ2-3	CASSLGPLSSTDTQYF	TGTGCCAGCAGCTTAGGTCCCCTTTCTAGCACAGATACGCAGTATTTT
TRBD2	NA	TRBV14	TRBJ2-5	CASSKRSGGAGFGETQYF	TGTGCCAGCAGCAAGAGAAGCGGGGGGGCGGGCTTCGGCGAGACCCAGTACTTC
NA	NA	TRBV5-1	TRBJ1-4	CASSTTTASNEKLFF	TGCGCCAGCAGCACTACGACAGCCTCTAATGAAAAACTGTTTTTT
NA	NA	TRBV27	TRBJ1-5	CASSLSTGLPQHF	TGTGCCAGCAGTTTGAGTACAGGGCTGCCCCAGCATTTT
NA	NA	TRBV30	TRBJ1-1	CAWSFGGTEGTEAFF	TGTGCCTGGAGTTTTGGGGGGACGGAGGGCACTGAAGCTTTCTTT
TRBD1	NA	TRBV6-6	TRBJ1-2	CASSYGSTGAWGYTF	TGTGCCAGCAGTTACGGGAGCACAGGGGCTTGGGGCTACACCTTC